These 12 T cell receptor beta chains originate from one sample sequenced in a study of beta chain features in type 1 diabetes. Sequenced material consisted of expressed TCRB transcripts (all of the isolated RNA was reverse transcribed). TCRdb's copy holds only in-frame clones and misses some; the assay was immunoSEQ multiplex PCR. Of about 150,000 clones listed, about 8.1% are singletons. The sample comprised central memory CD4+ T cells from blood. Receptors were obtained from a man aged 18-30 years in good health.

This clone was seen a few times. The CDR3 reads CASSPTGGAKNIQYF. DNA of the CDR3: TGTGCCAGCAGCCCGACAGGGGGAGCCAAAAACATTCAGTACTTC. The rearrangement uses TRBV5-5 and TRBJ2-4, with 9 nucleotides matching TRBD1. The V gene end was trimmed by 4 bases and the J gene end by 0 bases; junction bases not matched to a gene: 2. Germline values: CDR1 SGHKS, CDR2 YYEKEE (reference sequence). The CDR3 extends over 15 amino acids.

The V call is TRBV5-1, the J call TRBJ1-5; D not resolved. CDR3 length: 13 residues. The V and J ends lost 0 bases and 5 bases respectively, with 6 bases between them. Germline-derived CDR1 and CDR2 are SGHRS and YFSETQ. CDR3 sequence reads: CASSLAADQPQHF. The CDR3 bases are TGCGCCAGCAGCTTGGCCGCGGATCAGCCCCAGCATTTT.

This clone has just a few counts. This chain links TRBV15 with TRBJ1-3; the D is unclear. Germline loops: CDR1 LNHNV, CDR2 YYDKDF (reference sequence). The CDR3 sequence is 15 residues long. Trimming shortened V by 0 bases and J by 0 bases, and 6 bases separated the two germline ends. The CDR3 reads CATSREIYSGNTIYF. CDR3 in DNA: TGTGCCACCAGCAGAGAGATCTACTCTGGAAACACCATATATTTT.

The chain employs TRBV28 and TRBJ2-7; TRBD2 might be the D (6 bases). CDR1 and CDR2 (germline): MDHEN, SYDVKM. The CDR3 runs 12 residues. Deletions cut 3 bases from V and 7 bases from J, with 10 bases between. This CDR3 is CASSLRGREQYF. The CDR3, as DNA: TGTGCCAGCAGTTTGCGGGGACGGGAGCAGTACTTC. Together with reference TRBV28 and TRBJ2-7, the CDR3 gives the full variable domain: DVKVTQSSRYLVKRTGEKVFLECVQDMDHENMFWYRQDPGLGLRLIYFSYDVKMKEKGDIPEGYSVSREKKERFSLILESASTNQTSMYLCASSLRGREQYFGPGTRLTVT.

This CDR3 is CASSLSLYGTEAFF. The CDR3 coding sequence is TGCGCCAGCAGCTTGTCCCTCTACGGCACTGAAGCTTTCTTT. The gene calls are TRBV5-1 and TRBJ1-1, with D uncertain. With 1 base removed from V and 4 bases from J, the gap between germline ends came to 11 bases. The V gene's germline CDR1 is SGHRS and CDR2 YFSETQ. CDR3 length: 14 amino acids.

This clone appeared a few times. The rearrangement links TRBV5-1 to TRBJ2-3; maybe TRBD2 (7 bases). The CDR3 loop spans 15 amino acids. Germline V gene sequence: CDR1 SGHRS, CDR2 YFSETQ. V lost 6 bases, J lost 6 bases, and 20 bases lay in between. CDR3 bases: TGCGCCAGCAACCCCCTTTGGGCGGGGGCTGATACGCAGTATTTT. Translated, it gives CASNPLWAGADTQYF.

This clone was detected only a few times. V gene TRBV19 combines with J gene TRBJ1-4, with D unresolved. V was shortened by 7 bases and J by 8 bases, with 11 bases between the two germline ends. CDR1 and CDR2 (germline): LNHDA, SQIVND (reference sequence). This CDR3 contains 12 residues. The CDR3 coding sequence is TGTGCCAGTACTAGTCGGGTGGAAAAACTGTTTTTT. It yields the protein CASTSRVEKLFF. The full variable domain, rest sourced from reference TRBV19 and TRBJ1-4, is DGGITQSPKYLFRKEGQNVTLSCEQNLNHDAMYWYRQDPGQGLRLIYYSQIVNDFQKGDIAEGYSVSREKKESFPLTVTSAQKNPTAFYLCASTSRVEKLFFGSGTQLSVL.

The chain has TRBV28 and TRBJ1-2; D is perhaps TRBD1 (5 bases). Germline values: CDR1 MDHEN, CDR2 SYDVKM. There are 13 residues in the CDR3. V lost 4 bases and J 4 bases, leaving 10 bases between the germline ends. The CDR3, as DNA: TGTGCCAGCAGTTGGGGACTAGGCTATGGCTACACCTTC. Its protein is CASSWGLGYGYTF.

V gene TRBV27 combines with J gene TRBJ1-2; TRBD1 aligns across 9 bases. The CDR3 runs to 14 residues. J was trimmed by 4 bases and V by 6 bases; bases with no gene match: 6. Germline V gene sequence: CDR1 MNHEY, CDR2 SMNVEV (reference sequence). The CDR3 spells CASRTQTGGYGYTF. As DNA, the CDR3 is TGTGCCAGCAGAACACAGACAGGGGGCTATGGCTACACCTTC.

There are a few counts of this clone. This chain connects TRBV29-1 to TRBJ2-7; TRBD1 is a possible D gene (6 bases). This CDR3 region has 15 residues. V lost 2 bases and J lost 2, with 16 bases in between. Germline CDR1 SQVTM, CDR2 ANQGSEA. The chain's CDR3 is CSVEYRTGNPYEQYF. For the CDR3, the DNA is TGCAGCGTTGAATACCGAACAGGGAATCCCTACGAGCAGTACTTC.

The rearrangement links TRBV7-9 to TRBJ2-2, with 11 bases that match TRBD2. The germline CDR1 and CDR2 sequences are SEHNR and FQNEAQ (reference sequence). The CDR3 has 14 amino acids. V trimming: 4 bases; J trimming: 7 bases; junction bases outside the gene matches: 2. The CDR3 region is CASSSGLAVGELFF. The CDR3 region has the DNA TGTGCCAGCAGCTCGGGACTAGCGGTCGGGGAGCTGTTTTTT.

The chain links TRBV7-8 to TRBJ1-5; D might be TRBD1 (5 bases). CDR3 length: 16 residues. Germline V lookup: CDR1 SGHVS, CDR2 FQNEAQ. The V end lost 0 bases, the J end lost 4 bases, and 13 bases lay between the germline ends. The CDR3, as DNA: TGTGCCAGCAGCTTAGCGGGAGGGGCCCCGAATCAGCCCCAGCATTTT. Its translation is CASSLAGGAPNQPQHF. Drawing the rest from reference TRBV7-8 and TRBJ1-5, the complete variable domain is GAGVSQSPRYKVAKRGQDVALRCDPISGHVSLFWYQQALGQGPEFLTYFQNEAQLDKSGLPSDRFFAERPEGSVSTLKIQRTQQEDSAVYLCASSLAGGAPNQPQHFGDGTRLSIL.